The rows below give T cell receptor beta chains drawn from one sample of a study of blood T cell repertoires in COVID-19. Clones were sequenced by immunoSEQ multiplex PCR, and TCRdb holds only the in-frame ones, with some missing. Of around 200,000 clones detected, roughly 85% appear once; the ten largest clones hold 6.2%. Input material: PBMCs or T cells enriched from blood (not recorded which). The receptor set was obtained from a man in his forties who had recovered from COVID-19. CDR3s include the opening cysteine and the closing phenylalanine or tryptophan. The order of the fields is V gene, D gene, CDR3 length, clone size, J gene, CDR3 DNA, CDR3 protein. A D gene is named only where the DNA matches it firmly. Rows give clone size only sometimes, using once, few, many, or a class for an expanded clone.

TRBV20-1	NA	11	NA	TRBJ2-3	TGCAGTGCTAGCTACGATGTTACGCAGTATTTT	CSASYDVTQYF
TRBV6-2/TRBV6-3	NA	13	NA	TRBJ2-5	TGTGCCAGCAGTTACTTAGTAAAAGAGACCCAGTACTTC	CASSYLVKETQYF
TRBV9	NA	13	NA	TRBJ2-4	TGTGCCAGCAGCGGCGGACAGAAAAACATTCAGTACTTC	CASSGGQKNIQYF
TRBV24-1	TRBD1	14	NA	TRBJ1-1	TGTGCCACCAGTGCCGGGACAGGGAACACTGAAGCTTTCTTT	CATSAGTGNTEAFF
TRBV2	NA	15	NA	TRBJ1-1	TGTGCCAGCAGTGAAGGATGGACGGGACAAGATGAAGCTTTCTTT	CASSEGWTGQDEAFF
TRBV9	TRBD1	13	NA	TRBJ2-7	TGTGCCAGCAGCCTAGGACAGGGAGGTGAGCAGTACTTC	CASSLGQGGEQYF
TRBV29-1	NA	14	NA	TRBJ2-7	TGCAGCGTTGAAGCCCCAGGGGTCCCCTACGAGCAGTACTTC	CSVEAPGVPYEQYF
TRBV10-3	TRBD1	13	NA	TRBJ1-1	TGTGCCATCAGGACAGGGGCCGACACTGAAGCTTTCTTT	CAIRTGADTEAFF
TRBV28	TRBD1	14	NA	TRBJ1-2	TGTGCCAGCGCCCCGCGGCAGGGGGCACGGAGCTACACCTTC	CASAPRQGARSYTF
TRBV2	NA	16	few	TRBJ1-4	TGTGCCAGCACGGTACAGAGAATTGCAACTAATGAAAAACTGTTTTTT	CASTVQRIATNEKLFF